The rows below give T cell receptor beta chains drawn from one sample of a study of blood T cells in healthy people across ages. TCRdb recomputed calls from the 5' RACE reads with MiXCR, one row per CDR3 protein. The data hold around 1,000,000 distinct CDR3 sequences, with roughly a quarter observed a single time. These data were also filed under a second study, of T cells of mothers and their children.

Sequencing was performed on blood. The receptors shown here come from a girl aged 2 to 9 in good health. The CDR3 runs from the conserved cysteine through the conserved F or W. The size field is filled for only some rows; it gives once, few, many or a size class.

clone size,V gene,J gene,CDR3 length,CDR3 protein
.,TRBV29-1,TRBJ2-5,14,CSVEGIVPQETQYF
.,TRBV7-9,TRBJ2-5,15,CASSPDGTTGETQYF
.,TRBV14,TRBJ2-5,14,CASSPGNRGETQYF
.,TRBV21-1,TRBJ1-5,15,CASSKATRDIQPQHF
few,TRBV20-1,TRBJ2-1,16,CSGLAGGLSSYNEQFF
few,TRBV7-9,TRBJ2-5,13,CASSSGDLSPQYF
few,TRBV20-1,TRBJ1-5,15,CSARPDSNSNQPQHF
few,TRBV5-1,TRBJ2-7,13,CASSLSQYYEQYF
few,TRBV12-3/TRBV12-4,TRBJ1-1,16,CASSLRQGRAGTEAFF
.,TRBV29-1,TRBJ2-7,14,CSVEGTGGSYEQYF